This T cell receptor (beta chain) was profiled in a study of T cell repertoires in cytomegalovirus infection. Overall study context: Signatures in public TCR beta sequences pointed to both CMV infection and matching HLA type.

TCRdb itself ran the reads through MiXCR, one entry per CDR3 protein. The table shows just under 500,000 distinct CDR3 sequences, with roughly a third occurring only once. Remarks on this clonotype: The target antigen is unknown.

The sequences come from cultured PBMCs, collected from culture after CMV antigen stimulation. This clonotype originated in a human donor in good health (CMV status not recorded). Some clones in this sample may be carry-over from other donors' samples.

The chain's CDR3 is CASSFWGLKDNEQFF. In nucleotides, the CDR3 is TGTGCCAGCAGTTTCTGGGGCCTAAAAGACAATGAGCAGTTCTTC. The chain carries TRBV12-3 or TRBV12-4 and TRBJ2-1, with D possibly matching TRBD1 (5 bases). Trimming stripped 3 bases from V and 5 bases from J, with 14 bases between. This CDR3 region has 15 residues.